This T cell receptor (beta chain) appears in the sequencing data of a study of blood T cell repertoires in COVID-19. This CDR3 region has 19 residues. Germline CDR1 and CDR2: KGHDR and SFDVKD. V lost 3 bases to trimming and J lost 7 bases, with 29 bases between them. Clones were read by immunoSEQ multiplex PCR, and TCRdb kept only the in-frame ones, dropping some. The repertoire consists of approximately 88,000 clones, with 85% occurring once and the leading ten covering more than 14%. The receptor was isolated from a woman between 65 and 79 years old with acute or convalescent COVID-19. Sequencing was carried out using peripheral blood. The J gene is TRBJ1-2, the V gene TRBV24-1; TRBD1 is a possible D gene (6 bases). Here the CDR3 DNA reads TGTGCCACCAGTGATGGCCCCGCAGGGGAAGGGGTCTATAAGCGTGGCTACACCTTC. This sequence encodes CATSDGPAGEGVYKRGYTF.